This T cell receptor beta chain was sequenced in a study of resident and recirculating memory T cells in vitiligo. Turning to the study itself: Shave-biopsy epidermis from lesional and nonlesional skin was sequenced alongside PBMCs.

This table comes from immunoSEQ multiplex PCR, and its TCRdb copy is limited to in-frame clones, with some not included. The sample holds 40,000 to 50,000 clones; around nine tenths are singletons and the top ten take 4.5%. This CDR3 region has 13 residues. Germline loops: CDR1 ENHRY, CDR2 SYGVKD. Trimming removed 5 bases from V and 2 bases from J, with 9 bases in between. This TCR was recovered from a male donor with vitiligo. The chain employs TRBV10-3 and TRBJ1-2, with D maybe TRBD1 (5 bases). The sequencing input was blood. The CDR3 DNA sequence: TGTGCCATCAGTCTCCAGGGAAACTATGGCTACACCTTC. It encodes CAISLQGNYGYTF.